This TCR beta chain comes out of a study of T cells in tumors after PD-1 blockade. Turning to the study itself: Patients had no prior checkpoint blockade, systemic immunosuppressants, or anti-cancer therapy within 4 weeks. Either cemiplimab 350 mg every 2 weeks or pembrolizumab 200 mg every 3 weeks was given. Study-level findings and limits: Some novel exhausted tumor clones appeared in pre-treatment blood, suggesting peripheral recruitment.

Turning to this clone: Antigen: not known.

TCRdb's table, derived via immunoSEQ multiplex PCR, lists solely in-frame clones and lacks some. The table has 45,000 to 60,000 clones, approximately 84% seen once. This sample comprised PBMCs, obtained before anti-PD-1 treatment. The clonotype was recovered from a human donor with basal cell carcinoma.

The CDR3 region is CASSRNRGPYNEQFF. In DNA form, the CDR3 reads TGTGCCAGCAGCCGAAACAGGGGTCCCTACAATGAGCAGTTCTTC. This chain links TRBV5-6 with TRBJ2-1; 7 bases align to TRBD1. CDR1 and CDR2 from the germline V gene are SGHDT and YYEEEE. V was clipped by 4 bases and J by 2 bases; unmatched bases: 6. The CDR3 sequence is 15 residues long.